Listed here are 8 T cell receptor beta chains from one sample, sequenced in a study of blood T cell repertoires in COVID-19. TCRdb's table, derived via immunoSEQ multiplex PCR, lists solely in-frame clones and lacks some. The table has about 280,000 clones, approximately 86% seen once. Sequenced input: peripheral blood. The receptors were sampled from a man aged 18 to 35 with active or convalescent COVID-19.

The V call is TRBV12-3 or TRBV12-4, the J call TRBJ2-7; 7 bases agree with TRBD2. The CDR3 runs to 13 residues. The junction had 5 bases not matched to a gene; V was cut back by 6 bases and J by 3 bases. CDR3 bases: TGTGCCAGCAGCCCGGGACTATTCTACGAGCAGTACTTC. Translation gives CASSPGLFYEQYF.

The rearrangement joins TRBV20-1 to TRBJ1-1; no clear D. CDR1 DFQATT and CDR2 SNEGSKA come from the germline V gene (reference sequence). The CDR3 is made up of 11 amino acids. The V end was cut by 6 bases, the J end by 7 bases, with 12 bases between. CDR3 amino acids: CSARVKFEAFF. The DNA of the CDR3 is TGCAGTGCCCGAGTCAAGTTTGAAGCTTTCTTT.

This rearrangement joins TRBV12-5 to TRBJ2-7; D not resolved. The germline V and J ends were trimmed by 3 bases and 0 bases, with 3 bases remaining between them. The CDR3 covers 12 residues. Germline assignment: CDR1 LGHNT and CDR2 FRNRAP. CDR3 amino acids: CASGFGSYEQYF. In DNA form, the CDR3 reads TGTGCTAGTGGTTTCGGCTCCTACGAGCAGTACTTC.

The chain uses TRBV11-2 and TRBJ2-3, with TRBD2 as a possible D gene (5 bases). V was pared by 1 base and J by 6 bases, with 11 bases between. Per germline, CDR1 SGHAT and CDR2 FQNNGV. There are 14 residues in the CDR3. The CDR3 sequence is CASSLGRGVDTQYF. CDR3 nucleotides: TGTGCCAGCAGCTTAGGCCGGGGTGTGGATACGCAGTATTTT.

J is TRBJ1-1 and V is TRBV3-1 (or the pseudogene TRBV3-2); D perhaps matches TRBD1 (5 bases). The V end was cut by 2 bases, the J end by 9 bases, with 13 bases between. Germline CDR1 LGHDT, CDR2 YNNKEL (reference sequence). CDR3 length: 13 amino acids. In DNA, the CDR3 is TGTGCCAGCAGCCAACAGGGCACTGAACAAGCTTTCTTT. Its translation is CASSQQGTEQAFF.

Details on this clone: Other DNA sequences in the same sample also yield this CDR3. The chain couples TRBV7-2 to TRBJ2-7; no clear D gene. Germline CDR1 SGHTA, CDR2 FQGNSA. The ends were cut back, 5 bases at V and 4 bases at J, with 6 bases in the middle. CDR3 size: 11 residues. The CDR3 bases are TGTGCCAGCAGCCCCAGTTACGAGCAGTACTTC. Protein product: CASSPSYEQYF.

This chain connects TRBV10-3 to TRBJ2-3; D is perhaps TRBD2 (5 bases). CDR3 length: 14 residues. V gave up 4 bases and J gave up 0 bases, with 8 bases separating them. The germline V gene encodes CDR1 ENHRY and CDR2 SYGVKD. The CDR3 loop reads CAISVRGSTDTQYF. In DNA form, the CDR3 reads TGTGCCATCAGTGTACGGGGAAGCACAGATACGCAGTATTTT.

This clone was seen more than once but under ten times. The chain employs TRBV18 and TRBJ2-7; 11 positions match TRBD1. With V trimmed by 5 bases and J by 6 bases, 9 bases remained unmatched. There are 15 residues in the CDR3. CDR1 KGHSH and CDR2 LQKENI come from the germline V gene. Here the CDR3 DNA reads TGTGCCAGCTCAGTGACCGGGACAGGGGGGGTCGAGCAGTACTTC. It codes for CASSVTGTGGVEQYF.